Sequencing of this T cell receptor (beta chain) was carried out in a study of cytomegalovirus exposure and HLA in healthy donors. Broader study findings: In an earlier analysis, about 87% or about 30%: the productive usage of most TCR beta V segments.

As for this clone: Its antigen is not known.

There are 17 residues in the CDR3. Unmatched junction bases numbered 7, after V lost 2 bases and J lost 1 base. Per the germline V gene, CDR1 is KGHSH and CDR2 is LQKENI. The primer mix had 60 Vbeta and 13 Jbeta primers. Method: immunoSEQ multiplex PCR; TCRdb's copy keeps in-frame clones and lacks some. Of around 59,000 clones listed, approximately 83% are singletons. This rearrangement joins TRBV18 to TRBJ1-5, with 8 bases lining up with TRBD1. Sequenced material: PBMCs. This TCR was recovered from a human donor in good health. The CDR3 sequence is CASSPTQGARSNQPQHF. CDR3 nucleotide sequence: TGTGCCAGCTCACCAACCCAGGGGGCGCGGAGCAATCAGCCCCAGCATTTT.